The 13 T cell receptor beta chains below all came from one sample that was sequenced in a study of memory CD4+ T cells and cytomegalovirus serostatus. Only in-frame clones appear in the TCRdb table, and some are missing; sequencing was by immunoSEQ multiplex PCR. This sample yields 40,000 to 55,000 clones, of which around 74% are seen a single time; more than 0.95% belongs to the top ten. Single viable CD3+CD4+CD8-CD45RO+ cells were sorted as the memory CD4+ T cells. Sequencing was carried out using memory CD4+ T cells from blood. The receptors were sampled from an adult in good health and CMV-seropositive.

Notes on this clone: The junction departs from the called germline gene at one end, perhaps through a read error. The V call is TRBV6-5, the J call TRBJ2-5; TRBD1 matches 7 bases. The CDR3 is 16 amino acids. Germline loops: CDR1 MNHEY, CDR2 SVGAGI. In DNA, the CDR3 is TGTGCCAGCAGTTACCGACAGGGTAGGCGTCAAGAGGCCCAGTACTTC. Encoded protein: CASSYRQGRRQEAQYF.

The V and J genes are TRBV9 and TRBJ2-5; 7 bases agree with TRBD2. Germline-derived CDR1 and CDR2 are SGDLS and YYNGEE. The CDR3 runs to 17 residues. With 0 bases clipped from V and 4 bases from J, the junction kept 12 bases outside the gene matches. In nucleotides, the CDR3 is TGTGCCAGCAGCGTAGCAGGTCGGCCCGGGGAGGGAGAGACCCAGTACTTC. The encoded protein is CASSVAGRPGEGETQYF. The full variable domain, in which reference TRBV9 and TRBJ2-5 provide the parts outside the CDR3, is DSGVTQTPKHLITATGQRVTLRCSPRSGDLSVYWYQQSLDQGLQFLIQYYNGEERAKGNILERFSAQQFPDLHSELNLSSLELGDSALYFCASSVAGRPGEGETQYFGPGTRLLVL.

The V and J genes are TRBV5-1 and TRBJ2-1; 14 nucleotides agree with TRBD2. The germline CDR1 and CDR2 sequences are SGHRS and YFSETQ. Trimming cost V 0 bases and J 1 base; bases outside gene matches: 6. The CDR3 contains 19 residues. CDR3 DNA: TGCGCCAGCAGCTTGGGAGGACTAGCGGGGGGACAGTCCTACAATGAGCAGTTCTTC. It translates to CASSLGGLAGGQSYNEQFF.

CDR3 residues: CASSQGGNEKLFF. Here the CDR3 DNA reads TGCGCCAGCAGCCAGGGAGGTAATGAAAAACTGTTTTTT. J is TRBJ1-4 and V is TRBV4-1; D ambiguous. The CDR3 runs to 13 residues. Germline assignment: CDR1 MGHRA and CDR2 YSYEKL. V gave up 3 bases and J gave up 4 bases, with 6 bases separating them.

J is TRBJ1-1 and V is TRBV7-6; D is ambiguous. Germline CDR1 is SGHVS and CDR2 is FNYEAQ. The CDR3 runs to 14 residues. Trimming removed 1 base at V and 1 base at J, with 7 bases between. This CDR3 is CASSLVRKNTEAFF. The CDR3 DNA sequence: TGTGCCAGCAGCTTAGTACGAAAGAACACTGAAGCTTTCTTT.

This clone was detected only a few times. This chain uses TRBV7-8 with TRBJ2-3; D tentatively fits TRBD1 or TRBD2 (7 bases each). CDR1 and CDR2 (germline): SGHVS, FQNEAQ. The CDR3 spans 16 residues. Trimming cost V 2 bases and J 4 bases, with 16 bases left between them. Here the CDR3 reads CASSLYQGGGADTQYF. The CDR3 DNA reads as TGTGCCAGCAGCTTATATCAGGGGGGAGGGGCAGATACGCAGTATTTT.

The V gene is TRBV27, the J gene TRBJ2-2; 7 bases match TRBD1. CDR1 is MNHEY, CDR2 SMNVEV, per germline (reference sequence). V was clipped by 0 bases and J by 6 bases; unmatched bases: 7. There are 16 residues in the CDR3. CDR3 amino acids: CASSLSRGGEAGELFF. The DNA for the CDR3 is TGTGCCAGCAGTTTATCGCGAGGGGGCGAAGCCGGGGAGCTGTTTTTT.

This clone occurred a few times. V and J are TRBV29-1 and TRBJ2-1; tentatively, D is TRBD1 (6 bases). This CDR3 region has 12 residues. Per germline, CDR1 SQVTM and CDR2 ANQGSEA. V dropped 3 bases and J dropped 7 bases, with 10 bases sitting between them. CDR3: CSVDSRGNEQFF. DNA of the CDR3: TGCAGCGTTGATTCAAGGGGGAATGAGCAGTTCTTC.

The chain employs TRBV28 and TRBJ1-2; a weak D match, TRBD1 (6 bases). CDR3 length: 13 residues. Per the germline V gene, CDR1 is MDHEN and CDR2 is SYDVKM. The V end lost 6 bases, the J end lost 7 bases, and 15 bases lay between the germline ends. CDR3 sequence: CASRYKQGSGYTF. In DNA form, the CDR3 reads TGTGCCAGCAGGTATAAACAGGGCAGTGGCTACACCTTC.

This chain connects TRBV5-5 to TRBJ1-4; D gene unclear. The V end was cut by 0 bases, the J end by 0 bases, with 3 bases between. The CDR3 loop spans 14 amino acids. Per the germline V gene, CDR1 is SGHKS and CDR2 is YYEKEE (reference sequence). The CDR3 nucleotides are TGTGCCAGCAGCTTGGTGGCAACTAATGAAAAACTGTTTTTT. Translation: CASSLVATNEKLFF.

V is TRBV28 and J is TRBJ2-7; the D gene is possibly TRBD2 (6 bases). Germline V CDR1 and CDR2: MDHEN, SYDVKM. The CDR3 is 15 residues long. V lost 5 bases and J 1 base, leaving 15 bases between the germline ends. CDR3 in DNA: TGTGCCAGCAGTCTCCACAACGGAGGGTCCTACGAGCAGTACTTC. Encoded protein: CASSLHNGGSYEQYF.

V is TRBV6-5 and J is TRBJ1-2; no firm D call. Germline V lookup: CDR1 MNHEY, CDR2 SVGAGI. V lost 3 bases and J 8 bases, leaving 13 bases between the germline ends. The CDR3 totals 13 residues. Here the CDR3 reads CASSYKEGKGYTF. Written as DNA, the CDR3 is TGTGCCAGCAGTTATAAGGAGGGAAAAGGCTACACCTTC.

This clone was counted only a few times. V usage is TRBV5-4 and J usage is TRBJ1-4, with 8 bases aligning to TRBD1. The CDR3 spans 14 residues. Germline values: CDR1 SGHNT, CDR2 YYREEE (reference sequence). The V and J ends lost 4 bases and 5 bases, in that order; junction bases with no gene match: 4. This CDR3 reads CASSADRGNEKLFF. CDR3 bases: TGTGCCAGCAGCGCTGACAGGGGCAATGAAAAACTGTTTTTT.